This TCR beta chain was sequenced for a study of cytotoxic CD8 clonotypes in ibrutinib-treated CLL (dated by TCRdb to about 2021). Turning to the overall study: The cohort had about a dozen relapsed/refractory and around 14 treatment-naive patients; some 17 were IGHV unmutated. Response samples were obtained after a median of approximately 12 months of treatment, with a range of roughly 6 to 40 months. Patients were still on ibrutinib when every remission and progressive disease sample was collected. Responses were partial in 24 patients and complete in 2; after median around 68 months follow-up, about 14 stayed in remission and some twelve progressed. Samples averaged approximately 240,000 productive templates and 90,000 to 100,000 productive rearrangements. Longitudinal samples were obtainable from about 30% of the roughly 90 participants in the trial. Cryopreserved peripheral blood mononuclear cells were obtained prior to treatment, at the time of response, and at either disease progression or sustained remission. Summary of the overall study and its limitations: Sustained-remission and progressing patients did not have matched sampling times, and lymph node repertoires were not examined. Public clonotypes were rare and either shrank or stayed stable during treatment, and the rise in clonality at ibrutinib response reflected expansion of private clonotypes. At baseline, clonality was higher than in age-matched healthy donors and showed a strong correlation with circulating CD8+ T-cell counts. An increase in clonality was observed at ibrutinib response, with clonality remaining stable during sustained remission and falling back toward baseline at progression.

A note on this clone: This receptor's antigen is unknown. No clone much larger than this one lies a single base away; base qualities are absent.

Relative to germline, V is 1 base shorter and J is 3 bases shorter, with 16 bases between their ends. Its CDR3 holds 16 amino acids, cysteine through phenylalanine. Just the 48-base CDR3 DNA is kept, in frame starting at base 1. For CDR1 and CDR2, the germline V gene (reference sequence) lists LNHNV and YYDKDF. For TCR beta library preparation, 1.5 to 2 micrograms of genomic DNA were extracted from the cryopreserved PBMCs. Longitudinal blood samples from CLL patients on ibrutinib monotherapy underwent high-throughput TCR beta sequencing. The patients were enrolled in a single-center, open-label phase 2 trial of ibrutinib monotherapy. A MiSeq instrument was used for deep resolution sequencing, which targeted depths ranging from 1 in 1 million up to 1 in 200,000 T cells, with coverage averaging 10x for each clonotype. TCR beta libraries were generated with the immunoSEQ hsTCRB Kit. The original pipeline was this. ImmunoSEQ Data Assistant and ImmunoSEQ Analyzer were used for data analysis, and V, D and J genes were assigned according to IMGT definitions. Clonality, which ranges from 0 to 1, was calculated by subtracting the normalized Shannon entropy of productive rearrangement frequencies from one. Only overrepresented clonotypes making up at least 0.05% of each patient's repertoire were included in the public clonotype analysis. About twelve repertoires from age-matched healthy donors, obtained from immuneACCESS, served as clonality controls. In TCRdb, the immuneACCESS table is reduced to in-frame sequences with V and J assigned. These tables do not hold every clone; where another copy was compared, an unresolved V gene accounts for under half, and the others remain unexplained. The V and J calls and the clone size are those of that table, but D and trimming were determined from the DNA. The sample table lists about 330,000 clones, 67% of them with a count of one. Approximately 6% of the sample rests with the top ten.

The rearranged segments are TRBV15 and TRBJ2-7; tentative D gene TRBD1, with 6 bases matching. This specimen consisted of PBMCs, obtained after 36 months of ibrutinib treatment. This TCR came from a human donor with chronic lymphocytic leukemia. The DNA sequence is given as TGTGCCACCAGCAGAGCCGCAGGGGTAGGGTTCTACGAGCAGTACTTC. Its protein reads: CATSRAAGVGFYEQYF. Extended through the reference TRBV15 and TRBJ2-7 proteins, this CDR3 yields the full variable domain: DAMVIQNPRYQVTQFGKPVTLSCSQTLNHNVMYWYQQKSSQAPKLLFHYYDKDFNNEADTPDNFQSRRPNTSFCFLDIRSPGLGDTAMYLCATSRAAGVGFYEQYFGPGTRLTVT.